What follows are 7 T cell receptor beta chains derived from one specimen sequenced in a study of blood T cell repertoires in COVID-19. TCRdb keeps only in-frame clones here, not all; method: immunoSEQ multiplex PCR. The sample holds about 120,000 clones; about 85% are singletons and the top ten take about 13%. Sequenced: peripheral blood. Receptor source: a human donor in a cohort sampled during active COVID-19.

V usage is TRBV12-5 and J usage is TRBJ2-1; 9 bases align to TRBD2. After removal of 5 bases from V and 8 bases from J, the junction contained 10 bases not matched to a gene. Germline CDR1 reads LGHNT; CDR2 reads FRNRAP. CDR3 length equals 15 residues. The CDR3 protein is CASGGGGEVVDEQFF. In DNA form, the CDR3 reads TGTGCTAGTGGTGGCGGGGGGGAGGTAGTCGATGAGCAGTTCTTC.

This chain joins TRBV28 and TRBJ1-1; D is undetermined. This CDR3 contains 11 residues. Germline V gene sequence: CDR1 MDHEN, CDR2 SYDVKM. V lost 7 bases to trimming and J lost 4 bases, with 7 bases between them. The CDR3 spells CASTTGTEAFF. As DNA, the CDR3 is TGTGCCAGCACAACGGGCACTGAAGCTTTCTTT.

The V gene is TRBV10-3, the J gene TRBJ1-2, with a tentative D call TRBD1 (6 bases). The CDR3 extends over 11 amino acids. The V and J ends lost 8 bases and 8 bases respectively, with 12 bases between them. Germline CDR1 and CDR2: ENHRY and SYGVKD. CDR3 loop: CAIPGVLGYTF. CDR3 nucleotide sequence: TGTGCCATCCCAGGGGTGTTGGGCTACACCTTC.

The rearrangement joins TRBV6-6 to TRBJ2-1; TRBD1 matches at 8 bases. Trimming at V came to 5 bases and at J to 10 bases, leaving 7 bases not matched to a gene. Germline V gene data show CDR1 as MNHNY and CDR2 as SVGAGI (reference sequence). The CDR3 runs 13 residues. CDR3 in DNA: TGTGCCAGCAGTCGTCCAGGGGGCATGGAGCAGTTCTTC. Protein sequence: CASSRPGGMEQFF.

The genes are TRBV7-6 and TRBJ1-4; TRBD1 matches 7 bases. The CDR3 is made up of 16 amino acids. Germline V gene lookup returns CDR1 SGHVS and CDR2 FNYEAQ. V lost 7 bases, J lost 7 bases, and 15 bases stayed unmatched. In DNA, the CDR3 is TGTGCCAGCACCGGGGGACAGACCGAAGGGAGTGAAAAACTGTTTTTT. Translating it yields CASTGGQTEGSEKLFF.

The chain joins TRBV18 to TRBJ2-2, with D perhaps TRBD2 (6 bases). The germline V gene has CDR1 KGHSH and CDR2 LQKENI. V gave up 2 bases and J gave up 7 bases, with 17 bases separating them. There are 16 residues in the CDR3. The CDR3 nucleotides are TGTGCCAGCTCACCAATGGCCGGGGAGGTCGGCGGGGAGCTGTTTTTT. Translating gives CASSPMAGEVGGELFF. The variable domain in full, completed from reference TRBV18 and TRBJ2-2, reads NAGVMQNPRHLVRRRGQEARLRCSPMKGHSHVYWYRQLPEEGLKFMVYLQKENIIDESGMPKERFSAEFPKEGPSILRIQQVVRGDSAAYFCASSPMAGEVGGELFFGEGSRLTVL.

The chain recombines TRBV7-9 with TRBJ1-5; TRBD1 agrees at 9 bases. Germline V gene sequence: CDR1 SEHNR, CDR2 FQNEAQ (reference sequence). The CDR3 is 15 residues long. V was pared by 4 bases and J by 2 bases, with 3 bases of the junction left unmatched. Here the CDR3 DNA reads TGTGCCAGCAGCTCACAGGGGGCAGGCAATCAGCCCCAGCATTTT. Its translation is CASSSQGAGNQPQHF.